This T cell receptor (beta chain) was captured by sequencing in a study of tumor and adjacent non-tumor tissue in lung cancer. As concerns this clonotype: Its antigen is not identified. The junction departs from the called germline gene at one end, perhaps through a read error.

The library came from three nested PCR rounds adapted from ARM-PCR protocols. One entry per CDR3 protein results from TCRdb running MiXCR on the multiplex PCR reads. The sample consists of 60,000 to 65,000 distinct CDR3 sequences, about 61% of them appearing once. The CDR3 is 16 amino acids. Germline CDR1 SGHNT, CDR2 YENEEA. No cell sorting was done before RNA was extracted from the tissue. More than 3 cm separated this lung sample from the edge of the tumor. Chemotherapy-naive patients with new lung cancer underwent thoracic surgery in China, August–late 2014. The study's findings and limits: Tumor repertoires had a smaller top 100 clone share than normal lung.

The receptor was derived from an older man with non-small cell lung cancer. The chain is built from TRBV11-3 and TRBJ2-4; 7 nucleotides agree with TRBD2. The sample was distant non-tumor lung tissue. CDR3: CAGSSNSGLAKNIQYF. CDR3 DNA sequence: TGTGCCGGCAGCTCCAATAGCGGGTTAGCCAAAAACATTCAGTACTTC.